A selection of T cell receptor beta chains follows, all from one sample in a study of blood T cell repertoires in COVID-19. Libraries were prepared by immunoSEQ multiplex PCR; TCRdb keeps only in-frame clonotypes and omits some of them. The sample lists 55,000 to 70,000 clones, 70% to 90% seen once, with about 3.5% in the top ten. The specimen was peripheral blood. All receptors derive from a woman between 45 and 60 years old with COVID-19, enrolled during active disease. CDR3s include the opening cysteine and the closing phenylalanine or tryptophan. The D gene is left open where the match is weak. Expanded clones are given a class, and other clones once, few, many or no size at all.

>TRBJ1-5|NA|TRBV7-6|once
CASSSLASGGSNQPQHF
TGTGCCAGCAGCTCCCTAGCTTCGGGCGGCTCTAATCAGCCCCAGCATTTT
>TRBJ2-7|TRBD1|TRBV7-2|NA
CASSPDRGRYEQYF
TGTGCCAGCAGCCCGGACAGGGGTCGATACGAGCAGTACTTC
>TRBJ1-3|NA|TRBV5-1|NA
CASSSGGVRRSSGNTIYF
TGCGCCAGCAGCTCGGGGGGAGTGCGAAGGTCCTCTGGAAACACCATATATTTT
>TRBJ1-1|NA|TRBV5-1|NA
CASRQDNRNTEAFF
TGCGCCAGCAGGCAAGATAACAGGAACACTGAAGCTTTCTTT
>TRBJ2-2|TRBD1|TRBV4-1|NA
CASSPRDAGGISTGELFF
TGCGCCAGCAGCCCGCGAGACGCAGGGGGTATTTCCACCGGGGAGCTGTTTTTT
>TRBJ2-3|TRBD1|TRBV19|NA
CASNAGQGTNPDTQYF
TGTGCCAGTAATGCGGGACAGGGAACCAACCCAGATACGCAGTATTTT
>TRBJ2-7|NA|TRBV6-6|NA
CASRSAEGREQYF
TGTGCCAGCAGGAGTGCGGAGGGTCGGGAGCAGTACTTC
>TRBJ2-3|NA|TRBV6-5|NA
CASSYAPPPRTQYF
TGTGCCAGCAGTTATGCCCCACCTCCGCGTACGCAGTATTTT
>TRBJ2-1|TRBD2|TRBV5-1|once
CASSLLRLSGRAPGEQFF
TGCGCCAGCAGCTTACTCAGACTTAGCGGGAGGGCCCCGGGTGAGCAGTTCTTC
>TRBJ1-4|NA|TRBV30|NA
CAWSPTRVPGEKLFF
TGTGCCTGGAGTCCCACCCGGGTCCCCGGGGAAAAACTGTTTTTT
>TRBJ1-3|NA|TRBV27|NA
CASSMGRSGNTIYF
TGTGCCAGCAGTATGGGGCGCTCTGGAAACACCATATATTTT
>TRBJ2-7|TRBD2|TRBV5-1|NA
CASSFSGSSYEQYF
TGCGCCAGCAGCTTTAGCGGGAGCTCCTACGAGCAGTACTTC
>TRBJ2-1|NA|TRBV9|NA
CASSSREGQGIDEQFF
TGTGCCAGCAGCTCGCGAGAGGGGCAGGGGATCGATGAGCAGTTCTTC
>TRBJ1-4|NA|TRBV28|once
CASSSGGVNEKLFF
TGTGCCAGCAGTTCTGGGGGGGTGAACGAAAAACTGTTTTTT
>TRBJ2-7|TRBD1|TRBV5-1|NA
CASSSTGWSYEQYF
TGCGCCAGCAGCTCGACAGGGTGGTCCTACGAGCAGTACTTC
>TRBJ1-1|NA|TRBV7-8|NA
CASSLTDPRQAFF
TGTGCCAGCAGCTTAACAGACCCACGGCAAGCTTTCTTT
>TRBJ2-7|NA|TRBV4-1|NA
CASSQEERVTYEQYF
TGCGCCAGCAGCCAAGAGGAGCGGGTCACCTACGAGCAGTACTTC
>TRBJ2-7|TRBD2|TRBV5-1|NA
CASSLRLASSYEQYF
TGCGCCAGCAGCCTGAGACTAGCGTCCTCCTACGAGCAGTACTTC
>TRBJ1-1|TRBD1|TRBV4-1|NA
CASSQAYRTGKTEAFF
TGCGCCAGCAGCCAAGCTTACAGGACAGGGAAAACTGAAGCTTTCTTT
>TRBJ2-7|TRBD2|TRBV11-2|few
CASSLVAGSYEQYF
TGTGCCAGCAGCTTAGTAGCGGGTTCCTACGAGCAGTACTTC
>TRBJ2-7|NA|TRBV27|few
CASSDPDLRGRIHEQYF
TGTGCCAGCAGTGATCCCGATTTGCGGGGGCGTATCCACGAGCAGTACTTC
>TRBJ1-2|NA|TRBV2|NA
CASSERGSGYTF
TGTGCCAGCAGTGAAAGGGGGAGCGGCTACACCTTC
>TRBJ1-5|TRBD1|TRBV19|NA
CASSLDRGKPQHF
TGTGCCAGTAGTTTGGACAGGGGAAAACCCCAGCATTTT
>TRBJ2-5|NA|TRBV3-1/TRBV3-2|once
CASSQSDQETQYF
TGTGCCAGCAGCCAATCAGACCAAGAGACCCAGTACTTC